This entry lists 24 T cell receptor beta chains sequenced from one sample in a study of tumor-infiltrating lymphocytes in primary liver carcinoma. RNA isolated from unsorted whole blood supplied the blood RNA, with germline DNA also extracted. Using a constant-region primer together with ProtoScript II reverse transcriptase, TCR beta cDNA was made from roughly 500 ng of total RNA. Three nested multiplex PCR rounds, a slightly modified ARM-PCR method, built the TCR beta libraries. Each of the first two PCR rounds ran approximately 11 cycles with TRBV1-TRBV30 forward and C-beta reverse primers. TCRdb reprocessed the multiplex PCR reads via MiXCR and lists one record per CDR3 protein. Among approximately 330,000 distinct CDR3 sequences, around 60% were seen once, and the ten largest hold roughly 6%. The sample was peripheral blood. These receptors originate from a man in his forties or fifties with primary liver carcinoma and hepatitis B virus infection.

This clonotype was picked up a small number of times. V is TRBV28 and J is TRBJ1-4; tentatively, D is TRBD1 (5 bases). Trimming cost V 0 bases and J 7 bases, with 12 bases left between them. CDR3 length equals 15 residues. CDR1 is MDHEN and CDR2 is SYDVKM in the germline V gene. DNA of the CDR3: TGTGCCAGCAGTTTATGGGAGGGGTCGGGTGAAAAACTGTTTTTT. Translated, it gives CASSLWEGSGEKLFF.

This clonotype was seen a handful of times. This could be a read error, since a much larger clone is one nucleotide away. This chain connects TRBV6-1 to TRBJ2-7; a weak D match, TRBD1 (5 bases). The CDR3 is made up of 14 amino acids. Germline CDR1 reads MNHNS; CDR2 reads SASEGT. V lost 4 bases to trimming and J lost 0 bases, with 10 bases between them. The chain's CDR3 is CASSVGRDSYEQYF. The DNA for the CDR3 is TGTGCCAGCAGTGTCGGCAGGGACTCCTACGAGCAGTACTTC.

Turning to this clonotype: Because it lacks the conserved phenylalanine or tryptophan at the end, this CDR3 is likely a read error. The V call is TRBV29-1, the J call TRBJ2-7; a weak D match, TRBD1 (6 bases). The V end was cut by 4 bases, the J end by 4 bases, with 14 bases between. Looked up from germline, CDR1 is SQVTM and CDR2 is ANQGSEA. This CDR3 contains 13 residues. The CDR3 sequence: CSVGAGTKYEQYI. The CDR3 bases are TGCAGCGTTGGCGCCGGGACAAAATACGAGCAGTACATC.

As for this clonotype: One base away lies a much larger clone, so this may be a sequencing read error. The limits of the CDR3 on the DNA are not certain, so only TCRdb's listed CDR3 is given. The rearrangement uses TRBV5-4 and TRBJ2-7; the D segment call TRBD1 is taken from the table without a DNA check. Germline CDR1 SGHNT, CDR2 YYREEE (reference sequence). Termini included, the CDR3 measures 13 amino acids. CDR3 loop: CASSLVGAGTRYF.

This rearrangement joins TRBV10-3 to TRBJ2-3, with D unclear. The CDR3 contains 17 residues. V lost 1 base and J lost 1, with 15 bases in between. CDR1 ENHRY and CDR2 SYGVKD come from the germline V gene. CDR3 sequence reads: CAISELIHTPGTDTQYF. CDR3 DNA sequence: TGTGCCATCAGTGAGTTAATACACACCCCGGGCACAGATACGCAGTATTTT.

The J gene is TRBJ2-1, the V gene TRBV11-1; TRBD2 matches 8 bases. The CDR3 has 14 amino acids. With V trimmed by 9 bases and J by 5 bases, 9 bases remained unmatched. Per the germline V gene, CDR1 is SGHAT and CDR2 is FQDESV (reference sequence). CDR3 DNA: TGTGCCAGTAGCGATAGCGGGAATCACAATGAGCAGTTCTTC. Translated: CASSDSGNHNEQFF.

A remark on this clonotype: This may be a read error, as it is one base from a much larger clone. The CDR3 ends on some other residue instead of the conserved phenylalanine or tryptophan, so this is likely a read error. This rearrangement joins TRBV7-9 to TRBJ2-5; 9 bases align to TRBD1. Trimming took 6 bases from V and 4 from J; bases not matched to a gene: 3. Germline assignment: CDR1 SEHNR and CDR2 FQNEAQ (reference sequence). CDR3 size: 13 residues. CDR3 DNA sequence: TGTGCCAGCAGACCGACAGGGGGAGAGACCCAGTACTTA. Translating gives CASRPTGGETQYL.

This clonotype was recorded many times. The gene calls are TRBV11-2 and TRBJ2-1; D could derive from TRBD1 or TRBD2 (5 bases each). The CDR3 extends over 15 amino acids. From germline, CDR1 is SGHAT and CDR2 FQNNGV. Trimming cost V 3 bases and J 4 bases, with 13 bases left between them. CDR3 loop: CASSLGESPYNEQFF. The DNA for the CDR3 is TGTGCCAGCAGCTTGGGGGAATCCCCTTACAATGAGCAGTTCTTC.

Note on this clonotype: This may be a read error, as it is one base from a much larger clone. CDR3 coding DNA: TGTGCCAGCAGCCAAGATGTAGCGGTCCGAGAGACCCAGTACTTC. This sequence encodes CASSQDVAVRETQYF. The chain recombines TRBV4-2 with TRBJ2-5, with D possibly matching TRBD2 (6 bases). Germline V gene sequence: CDR1 LGHNA, CDR2 YNFKEQ. The CDR3 has 15 amino acids. Trimming took 0 bases from V and 4 from J, leaving 12 bases between them.

The gene calls are TRBV6-1 and TRBJ1-2, with 8 positions matching TRBD1. V was clipped by 5 bases and J by 4 bases; unmatched bases: 18. Germline V gene lookup returns CDR1 MNHNS and CDR2 SASEGT. CDR3 length: 18 residues. DNA of the CDR3: TGTGCCAGCAGTTACGCTATTCCCGGGACAGGAAGTTCCTATGGCTACACCTTC. It translates to CASSYAIPGTGSSYGYTF.

This clonotype has a handful of counts. V gene TRBV7-8 combines with J gene TRBJ2-1, with TRBD2 matching 10 bases. The CDR3 totals 16 residues. CDR1 and CDR2 from the germline V gene are SGHVS and FQNEAQ. Germline trimming cut 7 bases from V and 4 bases from J; bases unmatched to any gene: 10. CDR3 bases: TGTGCCAGCATTCCTAGGAGGACTAGCGGTTACAATGAGCAGTTCTTC. It translates to CASIPRRTSGYNEQFF.

The V gene is TRBV7-9, the J gene TRBJ2-7; weak D call: TRBD2 (6 bases). V lost 5 bases and J lost 5, with 19 bases in between. Germline CDR1 is SEHNR and CDR2 is FQNEAQ (reference sequence). The CDR3 loop spans 15 amino acids. CDR3 sequence: CASSLPGLSLNEQYF. As DNA, the CDR3 is TGTGCCAGCAGCCTACCGGGACTGAGCCTAAACGAGCAGTACTTC.

Turning to this clonotype: At one end, the junction sequence differs from germline, possibly due to a read error. In DNA form, the CDR3 reads TGTGCCCGCAGCTTAACCGGGAGCGGTGATACCGGGGAGCTGTTTTTT. Translating gives CARSLTGSGDTGELFF. This chain connects TRBV7-9 to TRBJ2-2; a possible D gene is TRBD2 (6 bases). The CDR3 is 16 residues long. Germline V gene lookup returns CDR1 SEHNR and CDR2 FQNEAQ (reference sequence).

About this clonotype itself: One end of the junction varies from germline; a read error may be responsible. This chain joins TRBV6-1 and TRBJ2-1; no firm D call. Germline values: CDR1 MNHNS, CDR2 SASEGT. CDR3 length equals 15 residues. For the CDR3, the DNA is TGTGCCTGCAGTGAAGCTTGGGCGGAGACCAATGAGCAGTTCTTC. Translation gives CACSEAWAETNEQFF.

Concerning this clonotype: One end of the junction is discordant with germline, which a read error may explain. V gene TRBV11-2 combines with J gene TRBJ2-2, with D possibly being TRBD1 or TRBD2 (5 bases each). The CDR3 has 15 amino acids. Germline V gives CDR1 SGHAT, CDR2 FQNNGV. The CDR3 DNA follows: TGTGCCAGCAGCTTTACGGACATGAACACCGGGGAACTGTCTTTT. This codes for CASSFTDMNTGELSF.

The V call is TRBV29-1, the J call TRBJ2-3; D tentatively reads TRBD1 or TRBD2 (5 bases each). Germline loops: CDR1 SQVTM, CDR2 ANQGSEA. The CDR3 loop spans 13 amino acids. Trimming removed 8 bases from V and 1 base from J, with 13 bases in between. The CDR3 spells CSPWGIGTDTQYF. The CDR3 bases are TGCAGCCCCTGGGGGATTGGCACAGATACGCAGTATTTT.

This clonotype was recorded once. One end of the junction fails to match germline, which may point to a read error. The chain links TRBV4-1 to TRBJ1-5; D is perhaps TRBD1 (5 bases). The CDR3 sequence is 13 residues long. The germline CDR1 and CDR2 sequences are MGHRA and YSYEKL. The CDR3 protein is CASNQDQGKPQHF. The CDR3 bases are TGCGCCAGCAACCAAGACCAGGGCAAGCCCCAGCATTTT.

The chain joins TRBV30 to TRBJ2-5; 10 positions agree with TRBD2. Germline CDR1 and CDR2: GTSNPN and SVGIG (reference sequence). The CDR3 has 16 amino acids. V dropped 1 base and J dropped 9; count of bases not matched to a gene: 14. The CDR3 nucleotides read TGTGCCTGGAGTGCGGTAGCGGGAGGTCTAGGGGAGTCCCAGTACTTC. Translating gives CAWSAVAGGLGESQYF.

This clonotype has only one observation. At one boundary the junction diverges from the germline segment, which might be a read error. The chain joins TRBV5-1 to TRBJ2-2, with unresolved D. Germline V gene sequence: CDR1 SGHRS, CDR2 YFSETQ. CDR3 size: 14 residues. In nucleotides, the CDR3 is TGCGCCAGCAGCCCCTACCTGAACACCAGGGAGCTGTTTTTT. Residues: CASSPYLNTRELFF.

This clonotype was detected once. Because the CDR3 is missing its conserved closing phenylalanine or tryptophan, this is likely a read error. J is TRBJ2-2 and V is TRBV4-1; 10 bases line up with TRBD2. The CDR3 length is 18 residues. The germline V gene encodes CDR1 MGHRA and CDR2 YSYEKL. The CDR3 sequence is CASSQDSGGAWYTRELFI. The CDR3 DNA reads TGCGCCAGCAGCCAAGACAGCGGGGGGGCGTGGTACACCCGGGAGCTGTTTATT.

This clonotype was observed a single time. A much more abundant neighbour one base away suggests this may be a read error. The chain links TRBV6-6 to TRBJ1-6, with D unresolved. CDR3 length: 15 residues. Deletions cut 2 bases from V and 6 bases from J, with 11 bases between. Germline V gene sequence: CDR1 MNHNY, CDR2 SVGAGI (reference sequence). The CDR3 reads CASSYGGGSNSPLHF. The CDR3 DNA is TGTGCCAGCAGTTACGGAGGCGGGAGTAATTCACCCCTCCACTTT.

This clonotype was found a few times. This may stem from a read error, because a much larger clone lies one nucleotide away. The V gene is TRBV6-5, the J gene TRBJ1-1; 7 bases are shared with TRBD1. Germline values: CDR1 MNHEY, CDR2 SVGAGI. This CDR3 spans 13 amino acids. Written as DNA, the CDR3 is TGTGCCAGCAGCTCCAGGGGGACCACTGGAGCTTTCTTT. As protein: CASSSRGTTGAFF.

Concerning this clonotype: The CDR3 does not close with the conserved phenylalanine or tryptophan, likely indicating a read error. The chain combines TRBV10-3 with TRBJ2-1, with 11 bases lining up with TRBD2. Germline values: CDR1 ENHRY, CDR2 SYGVKD. After removal of 6 bases from V and 7 bases from J, the junction contained 5 bases not matched to a gene. CDR3 length: 14 residues. This CDR3 reads CAIRGTSGYNEQFL. CDR3 coding DNA: TGTGCCATCAGGGGGACTAGCGGATATAATGAGCAGTTCTTA.

Of note for this clonotype: A clone one base away is much larger, so this may be a read error. The chain couples TRBV10-3 to TRBJ2-3; D may match TRBD1 or TRBD2 (5 bases each). Germline V gene sequence: CDR1 ENHRY, CDR2 SYGVKD. The CDR3 spans 14 residues. CDR3 region: CAIRSGTGTDMQYF. The CDR3 DNA reads as TGTGCCATCAGATCCGGGACCGGCACAGATATGCAGTATTTT.